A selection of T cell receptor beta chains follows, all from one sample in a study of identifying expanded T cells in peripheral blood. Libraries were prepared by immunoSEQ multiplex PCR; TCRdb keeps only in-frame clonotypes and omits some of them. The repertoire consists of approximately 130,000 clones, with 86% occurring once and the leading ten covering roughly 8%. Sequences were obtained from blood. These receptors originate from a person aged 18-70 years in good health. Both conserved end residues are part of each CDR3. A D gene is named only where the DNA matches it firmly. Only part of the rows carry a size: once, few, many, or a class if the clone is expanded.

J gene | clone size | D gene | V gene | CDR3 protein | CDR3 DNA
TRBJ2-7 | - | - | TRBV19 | CASSKGPAAYEQYF | TGTGCCAGTAGTAAGGGGCCAGCGGCTTACGAGCAGTACTTC
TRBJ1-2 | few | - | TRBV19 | CASNGGYGYTF | TGTGCCAGTAACGGAGGGTATGGCTACACCTTC
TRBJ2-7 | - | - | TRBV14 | CASSQDRGSYEQYF | TGTGCCAGCAGCCAAGACCGGGGTTCCTACGAGCAGTACTTC
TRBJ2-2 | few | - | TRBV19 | CASSITGTGTGELFF | TGTGCCAGTAGTATTACGGGGACGGGCACCGGGGAGCTGTTTTTT
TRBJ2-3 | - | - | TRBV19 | CASRPGAPGDTQYF | TGTGCCAGTAGGCCGGGGGCCCCTGGGGATACGCAGTATTTT
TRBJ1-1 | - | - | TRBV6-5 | CASREPGGTEAFF | TGTGCCAGCAGGGAGCCCGGGGGGACTGAAGCTTTCTTT
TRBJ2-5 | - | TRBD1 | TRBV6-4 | CARRDLKRNRGETQYF | TGTGCCAGACGAGACCTTAAGCGAAACAGGGGGGAGACCCAGTACTTC
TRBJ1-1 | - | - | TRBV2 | CASRADRNTEAFF | TGTGCCAGCAGGGCTGACCGGAACACTGAAGCTTTCTTT
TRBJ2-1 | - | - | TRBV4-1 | CASSQAAEYNEQFF | TGCGCCAGCAGCCAAGCGGCGGAGTACAATGAGCAGTTCTTC
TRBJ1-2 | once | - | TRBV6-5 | CASRAEGGPDYGYTF | TGTGCCAGCAGAGCTGAGGGGGGGCCTGACTATGGCTACACCTTC
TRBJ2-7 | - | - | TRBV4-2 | CASSLSARLPYEQYF | TGTGCCAGCAGCCTCTCGGCGCGGCTACCATACGAGCAGTACTTC
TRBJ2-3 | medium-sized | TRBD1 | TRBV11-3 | CASSLEQGTDTQYF | TGTGCCAGCAGCTTAGAACAGGGGACAGATACGCAGTATTTT
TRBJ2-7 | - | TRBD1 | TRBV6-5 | CASSLRDRAYEQYF | TGTGCCAGCAGCCTCCGGGACAGAGCCTACGAGCAGTACTTC
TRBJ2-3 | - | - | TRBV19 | CASSIQSGPSTDTQYF | TGTGCCAGTAGTATACAGAGCGGGCCTAGCACAGATACGCAGTATTTT
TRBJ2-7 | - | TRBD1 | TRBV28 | CASRLIGQATYEQYF | TGTGCCAGCAGACTCATTGGACAGGCCACCTACGAGCAGTACTTC
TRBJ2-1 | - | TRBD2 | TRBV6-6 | CASSFSGSQNEQFF | TGTGCCAGCAGCTTTAGCGGGAGTCAAAATGAGCAGTTCTTC
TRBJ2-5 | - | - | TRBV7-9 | CASGSETQYF | TGTGCCAGCGGCTCGGAGACCCAGTACTTC
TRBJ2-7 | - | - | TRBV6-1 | CASSDVLVNNEQYF | TGTGCCAGCAGTGATGTGCTTGTGAACAACGAGCAGTACTTC
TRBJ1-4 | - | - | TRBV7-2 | CASSRNRNEKLFF | TGTGCCAGCAGCAGGAACCGTAATGAAAAACTGTTTTTT
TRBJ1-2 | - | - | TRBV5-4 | CASSSQAYGYTF | TGTGCCAGCAGCTCGCAGGCCTATGGCTACACCTTC
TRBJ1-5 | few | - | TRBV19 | CALKGPGLVHF | TGTGCCCTCAAGGGACCCGGCCTAGTGCATTTT
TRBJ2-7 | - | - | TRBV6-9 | CASRIPGGGDYEQYF | TGTGCCAGCAGGATCCCCGGGGGAGGAGACTACGAGCAGTACTTC
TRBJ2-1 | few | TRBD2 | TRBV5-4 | CASSLPGTSGYNEQFF | TGTGCCAGCAGCTTACCCGGGACTAGCGGCTACAATGAGCAGTTCTTC
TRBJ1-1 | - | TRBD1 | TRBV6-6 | CATGPGQGSENTEAFF | TGTGCCACTGGACCGGGACAGGGGAGCGAAAACACTGAAGCTTTCTTT
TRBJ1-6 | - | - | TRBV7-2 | CASSFQGDYNSPLHF | TGTGCCAGCAGCTTTCAGGGAGACTATAATTCACCCCTCCACTTT
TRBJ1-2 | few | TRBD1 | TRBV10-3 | CAISDSDREAYGYTF | TGTGCCATCAGTGACTCAGACAGGGAGGCCTATGGCTACACCTTC
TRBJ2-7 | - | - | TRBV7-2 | CASSVRTVGAYEQYF | TGTGCCAGCAGCGTACGGACAGTGGGGGCCTACGAGCAGTACTTC
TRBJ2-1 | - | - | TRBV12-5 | CASGHDMNEQFF | TGTGCTAGCGGACACGATATGAATGAGCAGTTCTTC
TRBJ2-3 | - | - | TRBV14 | CASSQLAQGTDTQYF | TGTGCCAGCAGCCAATTAGCTCAGGGAACAGATACGCAGTATTTT
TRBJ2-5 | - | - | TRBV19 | CASSMAGQQETQYF | TGTGCCAGTAGTATGGCGGGACAGCAAGAGACCCAGTACTTC
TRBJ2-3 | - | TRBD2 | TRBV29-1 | CSAEAGGPLSDTQYF | TGCAGCGCCGAAGCGGGAGGGCCGTTGTCAGATACGCAGTATTTT
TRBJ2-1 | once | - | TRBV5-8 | CASSSTGGSYNEQFF | TGTGCCAGCAGCTCAACAGGAGGCTCCTACAATGAGCAGTTCTTC
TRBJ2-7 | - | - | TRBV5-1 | CASSLLSDYEQYF | TGCGCCAGCAGCTTGTTGTCAGACTACGAGCAGTACTTC
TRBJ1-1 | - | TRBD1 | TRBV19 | CASSSLGTDYTEAFF | TGTGCCAGCTCCTCCCTAGGGACAGACTACACTGAAGCTTTCTTT
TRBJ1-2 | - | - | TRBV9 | CASSVDPSANYGYTF | TGTGCCAGCAGCGTAGATCCCAGCGCTAACTATGGCTACACCTTC
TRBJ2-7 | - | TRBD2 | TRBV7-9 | CASSLIGLAGGSSYEQYF | TGTGCCAGCAGCTTAATCGGACTAGCGGGAGGAAGCTCCTACGAGCAGTACTTC
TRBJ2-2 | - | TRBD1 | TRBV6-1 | CASSEIRTGKAGELFF | TGTGCCAGCAGTGAAATACGGACAGGGAAGGCCGGGGAGCTGTTTTTT
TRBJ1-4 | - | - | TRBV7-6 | CASSEQGYNEKLFF | TGTGCCAGCAGCGAACAGGGATACAATGAAAAACTGTTTTTT
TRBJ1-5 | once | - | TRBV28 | CASSLWGSGNQPQHF | TGTGCCAGCAGTTTATGGGGATCTGGCAATCAGCCCCAGCATTTT
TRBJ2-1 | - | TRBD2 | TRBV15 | CATSLWGLAGGLRNEQFF | TGTGCCACCAGCCTTTGGGGACTAGCGGGAGGGCTTCGGAATGAGCAGTTCTTC
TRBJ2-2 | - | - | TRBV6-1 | CASSRGTFETGELFF | TGTGCCAGCAGTAGGGGGACATTCGAAACCGGGGAGCTGTTTTTT
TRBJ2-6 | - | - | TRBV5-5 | CASTLSVGRSSGANVLTF | TGTGCCAGCACCCTATCGGTGGGAAGGTCCTCTGGGGCCAACGTCCTGACTTTC
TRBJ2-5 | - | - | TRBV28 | CASSFNGQETQYF | TGTGCCAGCAGTTTTAACGGACAAGAGACCCAGTACTTC
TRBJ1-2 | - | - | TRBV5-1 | CASSYIVGEAYGYTF | TGCGCCAGCAGCTACATCGTTGGGGAGGCCTATGGCTACACCTTC
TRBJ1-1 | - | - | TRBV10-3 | CAISESTGHRGAFF | TGTGCCATCAGTGAGTCAACAGGCCACCGTGGAGCTTTCTTT
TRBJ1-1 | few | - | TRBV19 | CASSISLGPGNTEAFF | TGTGCCAGTAGTATTAGCCTCGGACCTGGGAACACTGAAGCTTTCTTT
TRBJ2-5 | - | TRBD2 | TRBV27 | CASSLTSGKETQYF | TGTGCCAGCAGTCTGACTAGCGGGAAAGAGACCCAGTACTTC
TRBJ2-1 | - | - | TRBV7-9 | CASSLAGTEVNNEQFF | TGTGCCAGCAGCTTAGCCGGGACGGAGGTTAACAATGAGCAGTTCTTC
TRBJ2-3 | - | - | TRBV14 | CASSQDPGEGPDTQYF | TGTGCCAGCAGCCAAGATCCAGGGGAGGGCCCAGATACGCAGTATTTT
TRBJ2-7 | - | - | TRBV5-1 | CASSLEGGDYEQYF | TGCGCCAGCAGCTTGGAAGGGGGAGACTACGAGCAGTACTTC
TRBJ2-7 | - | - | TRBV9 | CASSVGPAGSYEQYF | TGTGCCAGCAGCGTAGGCCCAGCGGGTTCCTACGAGCAGTACTTC
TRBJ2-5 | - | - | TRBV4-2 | CASSQGQKETQYF | TGTGCCAGCAGCCAAGGACAGAAAGAGACCCAGTACTTC
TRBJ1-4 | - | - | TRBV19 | CASSIRGGANEKLFF | TGTGCCAGTAGTATCCGGGGTGGGGCTAATGAAAAACTGTTTTTT
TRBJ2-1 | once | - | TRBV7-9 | CASRPSNYNEQFF | TGTGCCTCCAGGCCGAGCAATTACAATGAGCAGTTCTTC
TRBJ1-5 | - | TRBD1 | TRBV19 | CASSIWTGLNQPQHF | TGTGCCAGTAGTATATGGACAGGATTAAATCAGCCCCAGCATTTT
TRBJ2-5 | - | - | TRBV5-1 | CASRSGTPQETQYF | TGCGCCAGCCGCTCCGGGACCCCCCAAGAGACCCAGTACTTC
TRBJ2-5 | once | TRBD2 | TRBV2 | CASSDLAGGQETQYF | TGTGCCAGCAGTGACTTAGCGGGGGGCCAAGAGACCCAGTACTTC
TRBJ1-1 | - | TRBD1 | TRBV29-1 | CSVDIRQGALTEAFF | TGCAGCGTCGATATAAGACAGGGGGCTTTGACTGAAGCTTTCTTT
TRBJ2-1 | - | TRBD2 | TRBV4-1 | CASKSLAVGNEQFF | TGCGCCAGCAAATCCCTAGCGGTGGGCAATGAGCAGTTCTTC
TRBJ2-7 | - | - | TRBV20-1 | CSASSEQYF | TGCAGTGCTAGCTCCGAGCAGTACTTC